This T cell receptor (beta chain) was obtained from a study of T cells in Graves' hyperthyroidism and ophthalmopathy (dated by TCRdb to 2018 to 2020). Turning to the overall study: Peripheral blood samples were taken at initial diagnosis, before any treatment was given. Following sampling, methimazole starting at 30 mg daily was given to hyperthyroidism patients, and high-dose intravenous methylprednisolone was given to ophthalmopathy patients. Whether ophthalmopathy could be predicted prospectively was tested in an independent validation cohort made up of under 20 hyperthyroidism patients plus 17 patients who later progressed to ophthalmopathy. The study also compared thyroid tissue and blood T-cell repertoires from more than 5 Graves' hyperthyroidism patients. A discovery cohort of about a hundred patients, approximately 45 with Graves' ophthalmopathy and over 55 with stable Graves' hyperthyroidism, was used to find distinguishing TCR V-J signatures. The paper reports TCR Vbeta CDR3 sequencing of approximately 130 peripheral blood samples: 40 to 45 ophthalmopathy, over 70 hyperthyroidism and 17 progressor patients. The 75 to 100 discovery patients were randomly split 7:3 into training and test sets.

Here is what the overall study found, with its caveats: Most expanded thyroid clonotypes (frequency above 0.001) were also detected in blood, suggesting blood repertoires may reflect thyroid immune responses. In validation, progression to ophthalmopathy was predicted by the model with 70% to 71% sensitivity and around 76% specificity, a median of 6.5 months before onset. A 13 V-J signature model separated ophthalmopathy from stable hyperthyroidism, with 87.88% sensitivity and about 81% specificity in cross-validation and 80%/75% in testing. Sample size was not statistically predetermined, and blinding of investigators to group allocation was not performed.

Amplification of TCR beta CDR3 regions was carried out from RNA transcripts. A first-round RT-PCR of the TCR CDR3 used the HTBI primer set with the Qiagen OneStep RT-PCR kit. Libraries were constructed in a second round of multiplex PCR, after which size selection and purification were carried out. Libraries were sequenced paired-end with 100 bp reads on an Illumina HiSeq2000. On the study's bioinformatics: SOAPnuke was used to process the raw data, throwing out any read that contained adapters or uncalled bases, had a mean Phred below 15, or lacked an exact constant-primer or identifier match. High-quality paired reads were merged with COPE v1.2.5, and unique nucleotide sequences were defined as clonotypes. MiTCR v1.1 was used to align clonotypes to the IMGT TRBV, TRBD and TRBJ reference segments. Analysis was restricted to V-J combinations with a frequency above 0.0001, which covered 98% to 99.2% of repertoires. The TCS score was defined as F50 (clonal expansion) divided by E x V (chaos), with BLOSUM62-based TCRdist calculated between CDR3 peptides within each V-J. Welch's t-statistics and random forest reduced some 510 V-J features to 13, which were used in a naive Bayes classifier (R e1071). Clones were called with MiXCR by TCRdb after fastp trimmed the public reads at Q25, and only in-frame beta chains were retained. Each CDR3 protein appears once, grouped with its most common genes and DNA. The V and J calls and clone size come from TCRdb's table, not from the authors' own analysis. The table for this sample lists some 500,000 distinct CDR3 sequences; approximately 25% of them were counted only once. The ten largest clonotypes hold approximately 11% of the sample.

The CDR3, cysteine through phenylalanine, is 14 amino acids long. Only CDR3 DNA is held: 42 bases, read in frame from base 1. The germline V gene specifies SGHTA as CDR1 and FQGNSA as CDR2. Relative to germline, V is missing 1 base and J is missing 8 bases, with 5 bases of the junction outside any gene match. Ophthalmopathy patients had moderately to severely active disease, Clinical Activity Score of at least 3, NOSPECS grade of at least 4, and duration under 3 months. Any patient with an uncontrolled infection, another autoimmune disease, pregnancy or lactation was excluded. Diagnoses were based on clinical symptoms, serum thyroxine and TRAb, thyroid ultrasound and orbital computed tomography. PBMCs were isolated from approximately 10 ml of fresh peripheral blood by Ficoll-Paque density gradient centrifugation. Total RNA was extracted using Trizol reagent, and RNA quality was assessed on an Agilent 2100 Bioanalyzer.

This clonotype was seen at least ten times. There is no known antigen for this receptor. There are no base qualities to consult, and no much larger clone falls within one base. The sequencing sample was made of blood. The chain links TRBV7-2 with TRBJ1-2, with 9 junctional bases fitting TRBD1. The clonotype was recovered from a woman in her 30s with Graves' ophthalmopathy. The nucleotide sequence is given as TGTGCCAGCAGCTTAGGGGACAGGGACTTGGGCTACACCTTC. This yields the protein CASSLGDRDLGYTF. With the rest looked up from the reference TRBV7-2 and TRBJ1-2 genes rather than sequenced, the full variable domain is GAGVSQSPSNKVTEKGKDVELRCDPISGHTALYWYRQSLGQGLEFLIYFQGNSAPDKSGLPSDRFSAERTGGSVSTLTIQRTQQEDSAVYLCASSLGDRDLGYTFGSGTRLTVV.